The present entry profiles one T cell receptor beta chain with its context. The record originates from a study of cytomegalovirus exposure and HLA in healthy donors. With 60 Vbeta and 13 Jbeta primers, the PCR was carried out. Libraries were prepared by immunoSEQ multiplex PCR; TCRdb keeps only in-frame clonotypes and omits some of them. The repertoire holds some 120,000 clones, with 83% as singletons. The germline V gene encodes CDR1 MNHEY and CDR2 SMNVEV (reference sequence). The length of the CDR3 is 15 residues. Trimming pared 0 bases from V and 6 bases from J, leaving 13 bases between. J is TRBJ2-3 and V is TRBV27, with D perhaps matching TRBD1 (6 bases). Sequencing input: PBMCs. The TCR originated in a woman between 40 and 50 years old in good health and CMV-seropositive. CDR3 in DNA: TGTGCCAGCAGTTTATCTTACAGGGTGGGTGATACGCAGTATTTT. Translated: CASSLSYRVGDTQYF.